Described below is a single T cell receptor (beta chain) sequence and its context. The antigen is unknown. This sample was taken from a study of cytomegalovirus exposure and HLA in healthy donors. Trimming took 8 bases from V and 3 from J, leaving 14 bases between them. Germline CDR1 is MNHEY and CDR2 is SVGAGI. The CDR3 consists of 13 residues. This table comes from immunoSEQ multiplex PCR, and its TCRdb copy is limited to in-frame clones, with some not included. This sample has a few hundred thousand clones, with about 86% found just once. The donors were part of the validation cohort of roughly 110 subjects. That cohort was separate from the first cohort, which comprised roughly 670 subjects. Whole-study results and caveats: Testing in vitro showed a few CMV-associated chains specific for CMV antigens. Associated with cytomegalovirus, according to the listing, were 150 to 200 TCR beta chains. Among TCR sequences, most were rare, though some public TCRs appeared in many donors.

Sequenced: PBMCs. This TCR was sampled from a woman aged 18-30 years in good health and CMV-seronegative. V and J are TRBV6-5 and TRBJ2-7; D is perhaps TRBD2 (6 bases). CDR3 nucleotide sequence: TGTGCCAGCCATGGGGGAGGCGACTACGAGCAGTACTTC. This encodes CASHGGGDYEQYF.